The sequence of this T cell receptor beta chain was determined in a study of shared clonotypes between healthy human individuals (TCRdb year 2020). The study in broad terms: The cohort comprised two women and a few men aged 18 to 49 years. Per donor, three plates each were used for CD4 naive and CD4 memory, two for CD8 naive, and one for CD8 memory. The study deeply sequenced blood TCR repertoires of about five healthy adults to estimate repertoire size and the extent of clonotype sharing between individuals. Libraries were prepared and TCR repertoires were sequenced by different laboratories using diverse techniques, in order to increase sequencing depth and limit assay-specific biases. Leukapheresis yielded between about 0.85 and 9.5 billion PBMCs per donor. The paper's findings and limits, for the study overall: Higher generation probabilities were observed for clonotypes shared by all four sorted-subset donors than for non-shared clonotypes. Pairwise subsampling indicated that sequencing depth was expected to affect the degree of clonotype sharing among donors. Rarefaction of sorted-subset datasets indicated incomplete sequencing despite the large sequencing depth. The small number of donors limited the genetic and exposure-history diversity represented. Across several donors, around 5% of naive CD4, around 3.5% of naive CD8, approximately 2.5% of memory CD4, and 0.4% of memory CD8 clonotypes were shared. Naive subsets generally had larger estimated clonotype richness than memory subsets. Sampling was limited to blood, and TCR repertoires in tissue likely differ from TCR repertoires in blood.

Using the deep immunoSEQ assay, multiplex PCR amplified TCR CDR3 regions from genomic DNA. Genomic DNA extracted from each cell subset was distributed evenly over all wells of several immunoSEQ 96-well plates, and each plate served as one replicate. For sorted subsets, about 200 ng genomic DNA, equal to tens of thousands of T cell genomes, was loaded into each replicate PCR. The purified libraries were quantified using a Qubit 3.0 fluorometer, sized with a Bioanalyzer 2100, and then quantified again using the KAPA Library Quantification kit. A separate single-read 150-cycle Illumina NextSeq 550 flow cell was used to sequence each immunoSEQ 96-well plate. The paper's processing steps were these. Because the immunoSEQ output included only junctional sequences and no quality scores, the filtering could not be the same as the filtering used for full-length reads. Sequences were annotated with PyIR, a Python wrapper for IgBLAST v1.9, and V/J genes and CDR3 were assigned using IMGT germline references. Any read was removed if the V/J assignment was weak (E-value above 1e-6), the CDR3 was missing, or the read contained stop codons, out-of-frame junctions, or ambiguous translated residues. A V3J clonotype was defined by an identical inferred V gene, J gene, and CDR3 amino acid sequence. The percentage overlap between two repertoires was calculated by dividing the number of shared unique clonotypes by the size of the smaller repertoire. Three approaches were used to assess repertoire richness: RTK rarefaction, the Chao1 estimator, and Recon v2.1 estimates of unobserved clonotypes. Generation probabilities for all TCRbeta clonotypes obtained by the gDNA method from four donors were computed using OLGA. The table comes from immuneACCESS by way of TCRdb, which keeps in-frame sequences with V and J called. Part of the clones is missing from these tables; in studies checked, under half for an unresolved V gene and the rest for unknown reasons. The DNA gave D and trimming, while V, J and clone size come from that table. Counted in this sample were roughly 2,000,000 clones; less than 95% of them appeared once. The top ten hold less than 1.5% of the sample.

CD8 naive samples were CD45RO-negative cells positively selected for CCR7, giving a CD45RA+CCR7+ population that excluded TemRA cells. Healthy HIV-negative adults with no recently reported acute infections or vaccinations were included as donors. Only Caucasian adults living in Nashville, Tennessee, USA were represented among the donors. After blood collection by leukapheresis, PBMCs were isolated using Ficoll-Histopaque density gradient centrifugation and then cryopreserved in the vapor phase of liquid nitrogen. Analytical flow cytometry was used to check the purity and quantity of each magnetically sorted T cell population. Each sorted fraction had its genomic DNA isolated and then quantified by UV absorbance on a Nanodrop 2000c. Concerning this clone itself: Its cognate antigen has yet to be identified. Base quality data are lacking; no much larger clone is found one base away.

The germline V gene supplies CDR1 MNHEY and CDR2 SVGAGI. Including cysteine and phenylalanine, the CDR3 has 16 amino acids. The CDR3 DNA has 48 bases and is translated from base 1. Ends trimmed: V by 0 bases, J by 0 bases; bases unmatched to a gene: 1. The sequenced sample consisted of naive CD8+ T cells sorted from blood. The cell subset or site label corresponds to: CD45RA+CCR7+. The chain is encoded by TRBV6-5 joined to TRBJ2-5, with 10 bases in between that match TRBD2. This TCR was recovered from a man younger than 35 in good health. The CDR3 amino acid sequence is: CASSYSGLAYQETQYF. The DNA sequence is TGTGCCAGCAGTTACTCGGGACTAGCGTACCAAGAGACCCAGTACTTC.